This T cell receptor (beta chain) was sequenced during a study of T-cell memory formation after mild COVID-19. The V gene end was trimmed by 3 bases and the J gene end by 3 bases; junction bases not matched to a gene: 8. The CDR3 covers 15 residues. TCRdb re-called the 5' RACE reads with MiXCR, one entry per CDR3 protein. Of about 140,000 distinct CDR3 sequences detected, more than 13% appear once; the ten largest clones hold less than 30%. This sequence joins TRBV12-3 or TRBV12-4 and TRBJ2-7; the match to TRBD1 covers 7 bases. The TCR sequence derives from an adult woman who had mild COVID-19 (a few samples of this study predate the infection). Cell type and time point are not known. Sequencing input: PBMCs or a T cell subset sorted from them (not recorded which). CDR3 region: CASSFLLQGFYEQYF. CDR3 coding DNA: TGTGCCAGCAGTTTCCTTCTACAGGGGTTCTACGAGCAGTACTTC.